The rows below give T cell receptor beta chains drawn from one sample of a study of blood T cell repertoires in COVID-19. Assay used: immunoSEQ multiplex PCR; TCRdb lists only in-frame clones, some missing. The sample holds nearly 400,000 clones, about 90% seen once. Source material: PBMCs or T cells enriched from blood (not recorded which). The receptor source for this set is a woman aged 25 to 39 who had recovered from COVID-19. Each CDR3 is given with its conserved first and last residue. A D gene is named only where the DNA matches it firmly. Size values are once, few and many counts, or a class for expanded clones, and some rows have none.

d_call: NA; j_call: TRBJ1-4; v_call: TRBV6-2/TRBV6-3; clone_size: NA; cdr3_aa: CASSLWTGSEKLFF; cdr3_nt: TGTGCCAGCAGTTTATGGACGGGATCGGAAAAACTGTTTTTT
d_call: NA; j_call: TRBJ2-7; v_call: TRBV29-1; clone_size: NA; cdr3_aa: CSTSGGGLYEQYF; cdr3_nt: TGCAGCACCAGTGGGGGTGGACTATACGAGCAGTACTTC
d_call: NA; j_call: TRBJ2-1; v_call: TRBV6-1; clone_size: NA; cdr3_aa: CASSEDWGPTGEQFF; cdr3_nt: TGTGCCAGCAGTGAAGATTGGGGGCCAACCGGGGAGCAGTTCTTC
d_call: NA; j_call: TRBJ1-2; v_call: TRBV27; clone_size: NA; cdr3_aa: CASSFFVGQRAGYTF; cdr3_nt: TGTGCCAGCAGTTTTTTCGTAGGACAGAGGGCGGGCTACACCTTC
d_call: TRBD2; j_call: TRBJ2-5; v_call: TRBV3-1/TRBV3-2; clone_size: NA; cdr3_aa: CASRPPAGVVETQYF; cdr3_nt: TGTGCCAGCAGGCCGCCGGCGGGAGTTGTGGAGACCCAGTACTTC
d_call: TRBD1; j_call: TRBJ1-4; v_call: TRBV13; clone_size: NA; cdr3_aa: CASSLWGTGGGDEKLFF; cdr3_nt: TGTGCCAGCAGCTTATGGGGGACAGGGGGCGGAGATGAAAAACTGTTTTTT
d_call: NA; j_call: TRBJ1-1; v_call: TRBV5-1; clone_size: once; cdr3_aa: CASTLQVLGVTEAFF; cdr3_nt: TGCGCCAGCACCCTTCAAGTTCTGGGCGTCACTGAAGCTTTCTTT
d_call: NA; j_call: TRBJ1-6; v_call: TRBV3-1/TRBV3-2; clone_size: NA; cdr3_aa: CASSHFGDNHNSPLHF; cdr3_nt: TGTGCCAGCAGCCATTTCGGCGACAACCATAATTCACCCCTCCACTTT
d_call: NA; j_call: TRBJ1-4; v_call: TRBV30; clone_size: few; cdr3_aa: CAWSAPNSRATNEKLFF; cdr3_nt: TGTGCCTGGAGTGCACCGAACTCCAGGGCAACTAATGAAAAACTGTTTTTT
d_call: TRBD1; j_call: TRBJ1-2; v_call: TRBV10-3; clone_size: NA; cdr3_aa: CAASGTGGPTF; cdr3_nt: TGTGCCGCGTCAGGGACAGGGGGCCCCACCTTC
d_call: NA; j_call: TRBJ2-2; v_call: TRBV5-1; clone_size: NA; cdr3_aa: CATQRGLFF; cdr3_nt: TGCGCCACCCAACGCGGGCTGTTTTTT
d_call: NA; j_call: TRBJ1-5; v_call: TRBV30; clone_size: NA; cdr3_aa: CAWSVRGNQPQHF; cdr3_nt: TGTGCCTGGAGTGTACGCGGCAATCAGCCCCAGCATTTT
d_call: NA; j_call: TRBJ1-2; v_call: TRBV2; clone_size: NA; cdr3_aa: CASSEVRGEGYTF; cdr3_nt: TGTGCCAGCAGTGAAGTAAGGGGTGAGGGCTACACCTTC
d_call: NA; j_call: TRBJ1-2; v_call: TRBV19; clone_size: NA; cdr3_aa: CASSTRGNYGYTF; cdr3_nt: TGTGCCAGTAGTACCCGAGGAAACTATGGCTACACCTTC
d_call: TRBD2; j_call: TRBJ2-4; v_call: TRBV7-9; clone_size: NA; cdr3_aa: CASSLMGLAGLAKNIQYF; cdr3_nt: TGTGCCAGCAGCTTAATGGGACTAGCGGGACTAGCCAAAAACATTCAGTACTTC
d_call: NA; j_call: TRBJ2-5; v_call: TRBV30; clone_size: NA; cdr3_aa: CAWSAGQPQETQYF; cdr3_nt: TGTGCCTGGAGTGCCGGACAGCCCCAAGAGACCCAGTACTTC
d_call: TRBD1; j_call: TRBJ1-2; v_call: TRBV7-6; clone_size: NA; cdr3_aa: CASSPGPGGRVYGYTF; cdr3_nt: TGTGCCAGCAGCCCTGGTCCAGGGGGCCGCGTCTATGGCTACACCTTC
d_call: NA; j_call: TRBJ2-1; v_call: TRBV2; clone_size: NA; cdr3_aa: CASSLDVGGAMTGHEQFF; cdr3_nt: TGTGCCAGCAGTCTCGACGTAGGGGGGGCCATGACGGGCCATGAGCAGTTCTTC
d_call: TRBD2; j_call: TRBJ2-3; v_call: TRBV27; clone_size: few; cdr3_aa: CASSLTSGSGDTQYF; cdr3_nt: TGTGCCAGCAGTTTAACTAGCGGGAGCGGGGATACGCAGTATTTT
d_call: NA; j_call: TRBJ2-7; v_call: TRBV3-1/TRBV3-2; clone_size: NA; cdr3_aa: CASRTWTVCEQYF; cdr3_nt: TGTGCCAGCAGGACCTGGACAGTCTGCGAGCAGTACTTC
d_call: NA; j_call: TRBJ1-6; v_call: TRBV18; clone_size: NA; cdr3_aa: CASSPTAQSLTGNSPLHF; cdr3_nt: TGTGCCAGCTCACCGACAGCTCAAAGCTTAACGGGTAATTCACCCCTCCACTTT
d_call: TRBD1; j_call: TRBJ1-4; v_call: TRBV27; clone_size: NA; cdr3_aa: CASSLGTGDEKLFF; cdr3_nt: TGTGCCAGCAGTCTTGGGACAGGGGATGAAAAACTGTTTTTT
d_call: NA; j_call: TRBJ1-2; v_call: TRBV19; clone_size: NA; cdr3_aa: CASRSRVGKDANYGYTF; cdr3_nt: TGTGCCAGTAGAAGCCGGGTGGGTAAGGATGCGAACTATGGCTACACCTTC
d_call: TRBD1; j_call: TRBJ1-1; v_call: TRBV5-1; clone_size: NA; cdr3_aa: CASRETGGGHTEAFF; cdr3_nt: TGCGCCAGCAGAGAGACAGGGGGCGGCCACACTGAAGCTTTCTTT
d_call: TRBD1; j_call: TRBJ1-2; v_call: TRBV29-1; clone_size: few; cdr3_aa: CSAEQGASGGYTF; cdr3_nt: TGCAGCGCAGAACAGGGGGCCTCGGGTGGCTACACCTTC
d_call: NA; j_call: TRBJ2-7; v_call: TRBV9; clone_size: NA; cdr3_aa: CASSVDVRTVSYEQYF; cdr3_nt: TGTGCCAGCAGCGTAGACGTGAGGACAGTCTCCTACGAGCAGTACTTC
d_call: TRBD2; j_call: TRBJ2-7; v_call: TRBV7-2; clone_size: once; cdr3_aa: CASSPGTSGGATNF; cdr3_nt: TGTGCCAGCAGCCCGGGGACTAGCGGGGGCGCCACCAACTTC
d_call: TRBD1; j_call: TRBJ2-2; v_call: TRBV30; clone_size: NA; cdr3_aa: CAWEQGAGTGELFF; cdr3_nt: TGTGCCTGGGAACAGGGGGCGGGCACCGGGGAGCTGTTTTTT
d_call: NA; j_call: TRBJ1-5; v_call: TRBV5-4; clone_size: NA; cdr3_aa: CASSSYTGYSNQPQHF; cdr3_nt: TGTGCCAGCAGCTCCTACACAGGGTATAGCAATCAGCCCCAGCATTTT
d_call: TRBD1; j_call: TRBJ2-7; v_call: TRBV23-1; clone_size: NA; cdr3_aa: CASSQARLIGTGGQREQYF; cdr3_nt: TGCGCCAGCAGTCAAGCCCGGTTAATTGGGACAGGGGGCCAAAGGGAGCAGTACTTC
d_call: NA; j_call: TRBJ1-1; v_call: TRBV5-5; clone_size: few; cdr3_aa: CASSSFTEYTEAFF; cdr3_nt: TGTGCCAGCAGCTCCTTCACGGAGTACACTGAAGCTTTCTTT
d_call: NA; j_call: TRBJ2-7; v_call: TRBV30; clone_size: NA; cdr3_aa: CAWSVPGGGSYEQYF; cdr3_nt: TGTGCCTGGAGTGTACCCGGGGGAGGCTCCTACGAGCAGTACTTC
d_call: NA; j_call: TRBJ1-1; v_call: TRBV10-3; clone_size: NA; cdr3_aa: CAISELGRNTEAFF; cdr3_nt: TGTGCCATCAGTGAGCTGGGGAGGAACACTGAAGCTTTCTTT
d_call: TRBD1; j_call: TRBJ1-1; v_call: TRBV5-1; clone_size: NA; cdr3_aa: CASSFSHWTGRTTTNTEAFF; cdr3_nt: TGCGCCAGCAGCTTTTCTCACTGGACAGGGAGGACAACTACCAACACTGAAGCTTTCTTT
d_call: TRBD1; j_call: TRBJ2-7; v_call: TRBV2; clone_size: NA; cdr3_aa: CASQGAGVTYEQYF; cdr3_nt: TGTGCCAGCCAGGGGGCAGGGGTAACCTACGAGCAGTACTTC
d_call: NA; j_call: TRBJ2-7; v_call: TRBV9; clone_size: NA; cdr3_aa: CASSVGAGAYEQYF; cdr3_nt: TGTGCCAGCAGCGTAGGTGCAGGGGCCTACGAGCAGTACTTC
d_call: TRBD1; j_call: TRBJ1-1; v_call: TRBV6-5; clone_size: once; cdr3_aa: CASRPGQTNTEAFF; cdr3_nt: TGTGCCAGCAGACCGGGACAGACGAACACTGAAGCTTTCTTT
d_call: NA; j_call: TRBJ2-1; v_call: TRBV30; clone_size: NA; cdr3_aa: CAWSVRSNEQFF; cdr3_nt: TGTGCCTGGAGTGTAAGGAGCAATGAGCAGTTCTTC
d_call: TRBD2; j_call: TRBJ2-1; v_call: TRBV7-2; clone_size: NA; cdr3_aa: CASSHGLAESLGLGNEQFF; cdr3_nt: TGTGCCAGCAGCCACGGACTAGCGGAAAGTCTTGGCTTGGGGAATGAGCAGTTCTTC
d_call: TRBD1; j_call: TRBJ2-2; v_call: TRBV3-1/TRBV3-2; clone_size: NA; cdr3_aa: CASRTGQGGNTGELFF; cdr3_nt: TGTGCCAGCAGGACAGGACAGGGTGGAAACACCGGGGAGCTGTTTTTT
d_call: NA; j_call: TRBJ2-1; v_call: TRBV10-2; clone_size: once; cdr3_aa: CARTSCDDNEQFF; cdr3_nt: TGCGCCCGGACTTCCTGTGACGACAATGAGCAGTTCTTC
d_call: TRBD1; j_call: TRBJ1-3; v_call: TRBV3-1/TRBV3-2; clone_size: NA; cdr3_aa: CASTTGGSGNTIYF; cdr3_nt: TGTGCCAGCACGACAGGGGGCTCTGGAAACACCATATATTTT
d_call: TRBD1; j_call: TRBJ1-2; v_call: TRBV5-1; clone_size: NA; cdr3_aa: CASSSDRPNYGYTF; cdr3_nt: TGCGCCAGCAGCTCGGACAGGCCTAACTATGGCTACACCTTC
d_call: NA; j_call: TRBJ2-7; v_call: TRBV12-3/TRBV12-4; clone_size: NA; cdr3_aa: CASSWGRGYEQYF; cdr3_nt: TGTGCCAGCAGTTGGGGCAGGGGCTACGAGCAGTACTTC
d_call: TRBD1; j_call: TRBJ1-2; v_call: TRBV5-1; clone_size: once; cdr3_aa: CASSPLGQGANYGYTF; cdr3_nt: TGCGCCAGCAGCCCACTTGGACAGGGGGCGAACTATGGCTACACCTTC
d_call: NA; j_call: TRBJ2-7; v_call: TRBV27; clone_size: NA; cdr3_aa: CASSLSPNYEQYF; cdr3_nt: TGTGCCAGCAGTTTAAGCCCGAACTACGAGCAGTACTTC
d_call: TRBD1; j_call: TRBJ1-5; v_call: TRBV24-1; clone_size: NA; cdr3_aa: CATSDSRLTGGDQPQHF; cdr3_nt: TGTGCCACCAGTGATTCCCGGTTGACAGGGGGAGATCAGCCCCAGCATTTT
d_call: TRBD1; j_call: TRBJ2-1; v_call: TRBV5-1; clone_size: NA; cdr3_aa: CASSFDGTGSFRGYNEQFF; cdr3_nt: TGCGCCAGCAGCTTTGATGGGACAGGGTCTTTTCGCGGCTACAATGAGCAGTTCTTC
d_call: NA; j_call: TRBJ2-1; v_call: TRBV2; clone_size: NA; cdr3_aa: CARGTLGNEQFF; cdr3_nt: TGTGCCAGGGGGACACTAGGGAATGAGCAGTTCTTC
d_call: NA; j_call: TRBJ1-2; v_call: TRBV7-2; clone_size: NA; cdr3_aa: CASSSRTGNYGYTF; cdr3_nt: TGTGCCAGCAGCTCTCGGACGGGAAACTATGGCTACACCTTC
d_call: TRBD1; j_call: TRBJ2-7; v_call: TRBV29-1; clone_size: NA; cdr3_aa: CSVEDRGSYEQYF; cdr3_nt: TGCAGCGTTGAGGACAGGGGGTCCTACGAGCAGTACTTC
d_call: TRBD2; j_call: TRBJ2-3; v_call: TRBV5-1; clone_size: NA; cdr3_aa: CASSFVLAASTDTQYF; cdr3_nt: TGCGCCAGCAGCTTTGTTCTAGCGGCTAGCACAGATACGCAGTATTTT
d_call: NA; j_call: TRBJ2-2; v_call: TRBV11-1; clone_size: NA; cdr3_aa: CASSLRSSQDTGELFF; cdr3_nt: TGTGCCAGCAGCCTTAGATCCAGCCAGGACACCGGGGAGCTGTTTTTT